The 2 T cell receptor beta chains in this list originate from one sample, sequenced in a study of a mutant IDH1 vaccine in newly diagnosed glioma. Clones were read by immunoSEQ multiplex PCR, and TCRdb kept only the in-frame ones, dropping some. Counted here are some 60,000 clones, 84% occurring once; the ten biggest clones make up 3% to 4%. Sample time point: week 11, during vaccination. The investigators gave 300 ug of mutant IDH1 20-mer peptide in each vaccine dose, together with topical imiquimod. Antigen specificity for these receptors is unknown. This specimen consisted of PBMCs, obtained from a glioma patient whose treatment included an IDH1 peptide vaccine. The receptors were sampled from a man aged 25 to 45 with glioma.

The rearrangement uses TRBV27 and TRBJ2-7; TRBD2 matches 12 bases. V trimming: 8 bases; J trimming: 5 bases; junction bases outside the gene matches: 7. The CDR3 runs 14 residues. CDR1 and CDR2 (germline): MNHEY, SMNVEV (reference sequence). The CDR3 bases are TGTGCCAGCGGGTTCGGACTAGCGGGGCACGAGCAGTACTTC. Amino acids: CASGFGLAGHEQYF.

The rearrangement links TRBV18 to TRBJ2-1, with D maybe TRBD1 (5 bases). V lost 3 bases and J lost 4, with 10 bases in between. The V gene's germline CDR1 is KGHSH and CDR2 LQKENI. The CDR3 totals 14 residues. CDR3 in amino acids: CASSPGHNYNEQFF. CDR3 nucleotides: TGTGCCAGCTCACCCGGACATAATTACAATGAGCAGTTCTTC.